This TCR beta chain was sequenced in a study of PD-1 blockade in classical Hodgkin lymphoma. This clone has a single count. Its antigen remains unknown. Study outcomes and limitations: The authors have not defined what causes the repertoire differences, possibly disease activity or prior therapy. According to reports, newly diagnosed patients had lower baseline TCR diversity than healthy donors, and relapsed/refractory patients had lower baseline TCR diversity still.

Sequencing was performed with immunoSEQ multiplex PCR; in TCRdb, only in-frame clones are kept and a portion is missing. Among about 30,000 clones, 94% were seen once, and the ten largest hold 2.3%. Time point here: newly diagnosed, previously untreated cHL patient sample. A comparison was provided by newly diagnosed, untreated classical Hodgkin lymphoma PBMCs. The sample consisted of peripheral blood mononuclear cells (PBMCs). The clonotype was recovered from a human donor with classical Hodgkin lymphoma.

The CDR3 sequence is CSVGNPGLATYEQYF. The CDR3 DNA reads TGCAGCGTTGGAAACCCGGGACTGGCAACCTACGAGCAGTACTTC. The gene calls are TRBV29-1 and TRBJ2-7; D is possibly TRBD2 (6 bases). The CDR3 length is 15 residues. Trimming removed 4 bases from V and 2 bases from J, with 18 bases in between. From germline, CDR1 is SQVTM and CDR2 ANQGSEA.